This entry features one T cell receptor beta chain sequence. The record originates from a study of blood T cell repertoires in COVID-19. The V end lost 5 bases, the J end lost 4 bases, and 11 bases lay between the germline ends. Germline-derived CDR1 and CDR2 are MNHNS and SASEGT. This CDR3 region has 13 residues. Sequenced by immunoSEQ multiplex PCR; TCRdb stores in-frame clones only, minus some. The sample yields roughly 300,000 clones, about 89% seen once. The source material was peripheral blood. The clonotype comes from a man aged 18 to 30 who had recovered from COVID-19. The gene calls are TRBV6-1 and TRBJ1-1, with D possibly being TRBD1 (6 bases). The CDR3 sequence is CASSFGQRTEAFF. The CDR3 DNA reads TGTGCCAGCAGTTTTGGACAGCGCACTGAAGCTTTCTTT.